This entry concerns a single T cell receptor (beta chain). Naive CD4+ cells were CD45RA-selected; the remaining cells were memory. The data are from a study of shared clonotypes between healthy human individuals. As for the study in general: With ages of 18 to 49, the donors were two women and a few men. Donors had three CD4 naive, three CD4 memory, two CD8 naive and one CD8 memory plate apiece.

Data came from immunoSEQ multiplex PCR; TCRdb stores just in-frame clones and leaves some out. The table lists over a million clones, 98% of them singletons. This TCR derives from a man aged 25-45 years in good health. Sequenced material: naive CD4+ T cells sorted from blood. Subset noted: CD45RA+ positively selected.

Written as DNA, the CDR3 is TGTGCCTCCCGGCAGGGACCAGGTATTAGCAAAAACATTCAGTACTTC. As protein: CASRQGPGISKNIQYF. The rearrangement joins TRBV19 to TRBJ2-4; the D call may be TRBD1 or TRBD2 (5 bases each). Germline V gives CDR1 LNHDA, CDR2 SQIVND (reference sequence). This CDR3 comprises 16 residues. V shed 11 bases and J shed 3 bases, with 23 bases lying between them. Together with reference TRBV19 and TRBJ2-4, the CDR3 gives the full variable domain: DGGITQSPKYLFRKEGQNVTLSCEQNLNHDAMYWYRQDPGQGLRLIYYSQIVNDFQKGDIAEGYSVSREKKESFPLTVTSAQKNPTAFYLCASRQGPGISKNIQYFGAGTRLSVL.